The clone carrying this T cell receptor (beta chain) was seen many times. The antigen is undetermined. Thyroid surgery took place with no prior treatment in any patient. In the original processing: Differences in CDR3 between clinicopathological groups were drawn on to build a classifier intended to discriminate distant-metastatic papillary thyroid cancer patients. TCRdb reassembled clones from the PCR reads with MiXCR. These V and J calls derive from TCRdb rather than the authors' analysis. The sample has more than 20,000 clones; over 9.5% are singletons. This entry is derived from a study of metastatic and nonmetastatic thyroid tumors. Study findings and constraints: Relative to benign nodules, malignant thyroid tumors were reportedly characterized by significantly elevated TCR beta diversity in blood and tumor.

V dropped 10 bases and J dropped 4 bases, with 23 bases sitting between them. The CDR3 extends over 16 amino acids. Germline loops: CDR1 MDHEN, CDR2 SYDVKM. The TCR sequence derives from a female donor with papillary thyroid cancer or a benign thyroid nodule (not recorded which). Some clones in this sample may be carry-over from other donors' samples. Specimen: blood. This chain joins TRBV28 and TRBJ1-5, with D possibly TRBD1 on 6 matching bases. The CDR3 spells CATLSLKTGFNQPQHF. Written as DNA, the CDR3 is TGTGCCACCCTAAGCCTTAAGACAGGTTTTAATCAGCCCCAGCATTTT. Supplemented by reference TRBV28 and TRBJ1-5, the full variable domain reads DVKVTQSSRYLVKRTGEKVFLECVQDMDHENMFWYRQDPGLGLRLIYFSYDVKMKEKGDIPEGYSVSREKKERFSLILESASTNQTSMYLCATLSLKTGFNQPQHFGDGTRLSIL.